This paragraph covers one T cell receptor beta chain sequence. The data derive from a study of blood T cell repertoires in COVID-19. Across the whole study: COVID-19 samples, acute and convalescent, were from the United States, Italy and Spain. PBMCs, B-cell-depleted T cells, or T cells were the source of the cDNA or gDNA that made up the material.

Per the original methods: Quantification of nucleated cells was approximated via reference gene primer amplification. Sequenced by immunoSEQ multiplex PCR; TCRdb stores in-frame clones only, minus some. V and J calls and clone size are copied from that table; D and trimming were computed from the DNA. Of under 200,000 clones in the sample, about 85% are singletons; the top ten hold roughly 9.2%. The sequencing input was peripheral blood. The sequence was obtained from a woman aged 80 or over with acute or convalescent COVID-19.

The DNA of the CDR3 is TGCGCCAGCAGCTTGGATAGAAATGAGCAGTTCTTC. This encodes CASSLDRNEQFF. The genes are TRBV5-1 and TRBJ2-1; D unresolved. Germline V CDR1 and CDR2: SGHRS, YFSETQ. The CDR3 extends over 12 amino acids. V lost 0 bases to trimming and J lost 7 bases, with 5 bases between them. Full variable domain (missing parts from reference TRBV5-1 and TRBJ2-1): KAGVTQTPRYLIKTRGQQVTLSCSPISGHRSVSWYQQTPGQGLQFLFEYFSETQRNKGNFPGRFSGRQFSNSRSEMNVSTLELGDSALYLCASSLDRNEQFFGPGTRLTVL.